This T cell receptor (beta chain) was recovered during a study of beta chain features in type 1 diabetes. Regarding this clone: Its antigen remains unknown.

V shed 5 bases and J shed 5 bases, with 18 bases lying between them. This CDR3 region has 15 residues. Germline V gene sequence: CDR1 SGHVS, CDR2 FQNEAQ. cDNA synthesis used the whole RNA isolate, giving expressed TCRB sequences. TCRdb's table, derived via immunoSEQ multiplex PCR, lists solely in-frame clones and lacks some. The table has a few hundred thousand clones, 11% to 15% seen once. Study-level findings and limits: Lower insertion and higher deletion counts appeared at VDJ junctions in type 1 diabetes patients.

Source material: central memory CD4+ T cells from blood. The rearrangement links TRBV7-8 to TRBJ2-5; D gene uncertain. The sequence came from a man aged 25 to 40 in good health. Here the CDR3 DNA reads TGTGCCAGCAGCCCGGGTGACTCCTTTATGGAGACCCAGTACTTC. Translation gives CASSPGDSFMETQYF.